The 28 T cell receptor beta chains below come from one sample, sequenced in a study of shared T cell receptors in the human thymus. Only in-frame clones appear in the TCRdb table, and some are missing; sequencing was by immunoSEQ multiplex PCR. The sample contains more than 550,000 clones, 70% to 90% of which appear only once. The sample also formed part of further work on human thymus T cells.

Sequencing was performed on thymocytes. The receptors were gathered from a girl under three years old with a congenital heart defect.

The chain combines TRBV7-8 with TRBJ2-5; 12 nucleotides line up with TRBD1. V lost 6 bases, J lost 5 bases, and 7 bases stayed unmatched. Germline CDR1 and CDR2: SGHVS and FQNEAQ. The CDR3 has 15 amino acids. The CDR3 is CASRTGTGGEETQYF. The CDR3 DNA reads as TGTGCCAGCAGGACCGGGACAGGGGGCGAGGAGACCCAGTACTTC.

V is TRBV2 and J is TRBJ2-1, with D perhaps TRBD2 (5 bases). This CDR3 has 14 amino acids. The V gene lost 7 bases and the J gene lost 6 bases, with 16 bases spanning the gap. Germline assignment: CDR1 SNHLY and CDR2 FYNNEI. In DNA, the CDR3 is TGTGCCAGCACCCCGGGGTTAGGAGGCAATGAGCAGTTCTTC. Translating gives CASTPGLGGNEQFF. The full variable domain, with the rest looked up from reference TRBV2 and TRBJ2-1, is EPEVTQTPSHQVTQMGQEVILRCVPISNHLYFYWYRQILGQKVEFLVSFYNNEISEKSEIFDDQFSVERPDGSNFTLKIRSTKLEDSAMYFCASTPGLGGNEQFFGPGTRLTVL.

The V gene is TRBV4-1, the J gene TRBJ2-4; D not resolved. V was pared by 0 bases and J by 6 bases, with 6 bases between. CDR3 length: 13 amino acids. Germline CDR1 and CDR2: MGHRA and YSYEKL. The CDR3 coding sequence is TGCGCCAGCAGCCAAGATAAGAGAAACATTCAGTACTTC. Encoded protein: CASSQDKRNIQYF.

The chain has TRBV5-1 and TRBJ2-1; D may be TRBD1 (6 bases). The germline V and J ends were trimmed by 7 bases and 0 bases, with 20 bases remaining between them. The CDR3 has 17 amino acids. From germline, CDR1 is SGHRS and CDR2 YFSETQ. The CDR3 loop is CASGRRVGQTSYNEQFF. As DNA, the CDR3 is TGCGCCAGCGGAAGACGAGTCGGACAGACCTCCTACAATGAGCAGTTCTTC.

This chain connects TRBV7-9 to TRBJ1-1, with D unresolved. V was clipped by 5 bases and J by 2 bases, with 18 bases between them. Germline CDR1 reads SEHNR; CDR2 reads FQNEAQ (reference sequence). The CDR3 covers 16 residues. The CDR3 region has the DNA TGTGCCAGCAGCAAATCTCCCGGAACACTAAACACTGAAGCTTTCTTT. It yields the protein CASSKSPGTLNTEAFF.

The chain recombines TRBV5-5 with TRBJ2-7, with 7 bases matching TRBD1. This CDR3 is built from 15 residues. Losses at the gene ends were 0 bases for V and 2 bases for J; bases not matched to a gene: 5. Germline V gene data show CDR1 as SGHKS and CDR2 as YYEKEE (reference sequence). CDR3 loop: CASSLGGQLTYEQYF. As DNA, the CDR3 is TGTGCCAGCAGCTTGGGGGGACAGCTTACCTACGAGCAGTACTTC.

Here the CDR3 reads CASSYSRSDKCNEQFF. The CDR3 DNA is TGTGCCAGCAGTTACTCAAGGTCAGACAAGTGCAATGAGCAGTTCTTC. The rearrangement joins TRBV6-5 to TRBJ2-1; no clear D gene. From germline, CDR1 is MNHEY and CDR2 SVGAGI. The CDR3 runs to 16 residues. With 0 bases removed from V and 6 bases from J, the gap between germline ends came to 15 bases.

This clone appeared once. V and J are TRBV7-2 and TRBJ2-7, with a possible D match to TRBD2 (6 bases). Trimming stripped 1 base from V and 4 bases from J, with 17 bases between. The CDR3 runs 16 residues. Looked up from germline, CDR1 is SGHTA and CDR2 is FQGNSA. The CDR3: CASSLESGVSWYEQYF. The CDR3 bases are TGTGCCAGCAGCTTAGAGTCGGGGGTGTCGTGGTACGAGCAGTACTTC.

CDR3 nucleotides: TGTGCCAGCAGCACATGGGACTTGAACACTGAAGCTTTCTTT. Protein product: CASSTWDLNTEAFF. This chain links TRBV9 with TRBJ1-1; TRBD1 might be the D (5 bases). CDR1 and CDR2 from the germline V gene are SGDLS and YYNGEE. V lost 4 bases and J 0 bases, leaving 10 bases between the germline ends. CDR3 length equals 14 residues. Full variable domain (missing parts from reference TRBV9 and TRBJ1-1): DSGVTQTPKHLITATGQRVTLRCSPRSGDLSVYWYQQSLDQGLQFLIQYYNGEERAKGNILERFSAQQFPDLHSELNLSSLELGDSALYFCASSTWDLNTEAFFGQGTRLTVV.

This chain links TRBV5-1 with TRBJ2-4; D might be TRBD1 (5 bases). The CDR3 covers 21 residues. Germline V gives CDR1 SGHRS, CDR2 YFSETQ. V lost 0 bases and J 0 bases, leaving 25 bases between the germline ends. DNA of the CDR3: TGCGCCAGCAGCTTGGATCCCGGACGCGAGCTAGGGGCACTAGCCAAAAACATTCAGTACTTC. Amino acids: CASSLDPGRELGALAKNIQYF. Variable domain in full (rest from reference TRBV5-1 and TRBJ2-4): KAGVTQTPRYLIKTRGQQVTLSCSPISGHRSVSWYQQTPGQGLQFLFEYFSETQRNKGNFPGRFSGRQFSNSRSEMNVSTLELGDSALYLCASSLDPGRELGALAKNIQYFGAGTRLSVL.

This clone has only a few counts. The J gene is TRBJ1-2, the V gene TRBV19; D possibly corresponds to TRBD1 (6 bases). The CDR3 runs to 16 residues. CDR1 and CDR2 from the germline V gene are LNHDA and SQIVND (reference sequence). V was clipped by 8 bases and J by 1 base, with 20 bases between them. In DNA form, the CDR3 reads TGTGCCAGTCTTCCGGGACACCGGGCGGTTAACTATGGCTACACCTTC. It codes for CASLPGHRAVNYGYTF.

The CDR3 is CASSPLPTSGPTDTQYF. The DNA of the CDR3 is TGTGCCAGCAGCCCTTTACCGACTAGCGGGCCCACAGATACGCAGTATTTT. The rearrangement links TRBV7-4 to TRBJ2-3; 10 positions match TRBD2. V trimming: 5 bases; J trimming: 2 bases; junction bases outside the gene matches: 10. This CDR3 comprises 17 residues. Germline CDR1 and CDR2: SGHVT and SQSDAQ.

The chain has TRBV10-3 and TRBJ1-2; 9 nucleotides align to TRBD1. Germline lookup yields CDR1 ENHRY and CDR2 SYGVKD. The J segment lost 6 bases and the V segment lost 7 bases, leaving 6 bases of the junction unmatched. The CDR3 has 13 residues. CDR3 loop: CAINQDRGHGYTF. The CDR3 DNA is TGTGCCATCAACCAGGACAGGGGTCATGGCTACACCTTC.

In this sample, this clone turned up once. CDR3 protein: CASSLAWSSGGEETQYF. CDR3 sequence (DNA): TGTGCCAGCAGCTTAGCCTGGTCTAGCGGGGGCGAGGAGACCCAGTACTTC. V usage is TRBV7-6 and J usage is TRBJ2-5; 10 bases match TRBD2. This CDR3 region has 17 residues. Looked up from germline, CDR1 is SGHVS and CDR2 is FNYEAQ. V lost 0 bases, J lost 5 bases, and 9 bases stayed unmatched.

This chain uses TRBV7-4 with TRBJ2-1, with 8 positions matching TRBD2. The CDR3 loop spans 13 amino acids. With V trimmed by 5 bases and J by 10 bases, 7 bases remained unmatched. Germline-derived CDR1 and CDR2 are SGHVT and SQSDAQ. CDR3 loop: CASSGTSVREQFF. CDR3 coding DNA: TGTGCCAGCAGCGGGACTAGTGTCAGGGAGCAGTTCTTC. Together with reference TRBV7-4 and TRBJ2-1, the CDR3 gives the full variable domain: GAGVSQSPRYKVAKRGRDVALRCDSISGHVTLYWYRQTLGQGSEVLTYSQSDAQRDKSGRPSGRFSAERPERSVSTLKIQRTEQGDSAVYLCASSGTSVREQFFGPGTRLTVL.

This chain connects TRBV5-4 to TRBJ2-3; possible D gene TRBD2, 5 bases. The germline CDR1 and CDR2 sequences are SGHNT and YYREEE (reference sequence). This CDR3 comprises 15 residues. Trimming removed 1 base from V and 1 base from J, with 10 bases in between. The CDR3 coding sequence is TGTGCCAGCAGCTTGCGGGGTTGGGGCACAGATACGCAGTATTTT. Its translation is CASSLRGWGTDTQYF.

Notes on this clone: Other DNA sequences from this sample encode an identical CDR3 as well. CDR3 amino acids: CASSPRGNTEAFF. Here the CDR3 DNA reads TGTGCCAGCAGCCCCCGAGGAAACACTGAAGCTTTCTTT. The V gene is TRBV9, the J gene TRBJ1-1; D unresolved. The CDR3 contains 13 residues. Germline CDR1 is SGDLS and CDR2 is YYNGEE. V dropped 4 bases and J dropped 2 bases, with 9 bases sitting between them.

This clone was counted between two and nine times. The V call is TRBV5-6, the J call TRBJ1-2; TRBD1 matches at 7 bases. Unmatched junction bases numbered 9, after V lost 4 bases and J lost 0 bases. Germline values: CDR1 SGHDT, CDR2 YYEEEE. The CDR3 length is 16 residues. The CDR3 region has the DNA TGTGCCAGCAGCCGGGACAGACATACTACTAACTATGGCTACACCTTC. As protein: CASSRDRHTTNYGYTF.

J is TRBJ2-5 and V is TRBV7-6; 7 bases fit TRBD1. Germline CDR1 is SGHVS and CDR2 is FNYEAQ. V shed 3 bases, J shed 1 base, and the junction held 8 bases outside the gene matches. The CDR3 length is 16 residues. The CDR3 coding sequence is TGTGCCAGCAGCTTTTTCCCAAGGGGGCTCCAAGAGACCCAGTACTTC. This sequence encodes CASSFFPRGLQETQYF.

The gene calls are TRBV4-3 and TRBJ1-2; D possibly corresponds to TRBD1 (5 bases). The germline V gene encodes CDR1 LGHNA and CDR2 YSLEER. V gave up 4 bases and J gave up 4 bases, with 16 bases separating them. This CDR3 spans 15 amino acids. DNA of the CDR3: TGCGCCAGCAGCCCCCGGGACTGGAGGGCCTATGGCTACACCTTC. Its translation is CASSPRDWRAYGYTF.

J is TRBJ1-2 and V is TRBV19; D is undetermined. Germline CDR1 LNHDA, CDR2 SQIVND (reference sequence). The CDR3 spans 16 residues. V lost 3 bases and J 0 bases, leaving 14 bases between the germline ends. CDR3 DNA: TGTGCCAGTAGTATTTTCGAGGGAAAAGCTAACTATGGCTACACCTTC. Translating it yields CASSIFEGKANYGYTF.

On this clone itself: A junction boundary mismatches the germline segment, possibly from a read error. Other DNA sequences of this sample code for an identical CDR3. This rearrangement joins TRBV11-2 to TRBJ1-6; D may be TRBD1 (5 bases). CDR3 length equals 15 residues. Germline V CDR1 and CDR2: SGHAT, FQNNGV. This chain's CDR3 is CASSSRGSYNSPLHF. As DNA, the CDR3 is TGTGCCAGCAGCTCTCGGGGGTCCTATAATTCCCCCCTCCACTTT.

The V call is TRBV12-2, the J call TRBJ1-1; TRBD1 is the table's D call, not checked against the DNA. TRBV12-2 is described as a pseudogene. The CDR3 extends over 15 amino acids. CDR3 in amino acids: CASRFLARANTEAFF. The CDR3 region has the DNA TGTGCAAGTCGCTTTTTAGCCAGGGCGAACACTGAAGCTTTCTTT.

The chain links TRBV21-1 to TRBJ2-5; TRBD2 is the table's D call, not checked against the DNA. TRBV21-1 is given as a pseudogene. The CDR3 totals 11 residues. The DNA of the CDR3 is TGTGCCAGCGCGGGAAAAGAGACCCAGTACTTC. Translated, it gives CASAGKETQYF.

In DNA, the CDR3 is TGCGCCAGCAGCCTCTACCAGAACACCGGGGAGCTGTTTTTT. Protein: CASSLYQNTGELFF. The chain links TRBV5-1 to TRBJ2-2; D is ambiguous. V was cut by 4 bases and J by 1 base, with 8 bases left in between. The CDR3 length is 14 residues. Germline V gene data show CDR1 as SGHRS and CDR2 as YFSETQ. The whole variable domain, filled in from reference TRBV5-1 and TRBJ2-2, reads KAGVTQTPRYLIKTRGQQVTLSCSPISGHRSVSWYQQTPGQGLQFLFEYFSETQRNKGNFPGRFSGRQFSNSRSEMNVSTLELGDSALYLCASSLYQNTGELFFGEGSRLTVL.

In this sample, this clone turned up a few times. The chain links TRBV5-5 to TRBJ2-7; 8 bases align to TRBD1. The CDR3 spans 15 residues. Germline V gene data show CDR1 as SGHKS and CDR2 as YYEKEE (reference sequence). The V gene end was trimmed by 4 bases and the J gene end by 2 bases; junction bases not matched to a gene: 8. The CDR3 DNA follows: TGTGCCAGCAGCCAGACAGGGGAGAGGACCTACGAGCAGTACTTC. Encoded protein: CASSQTGERTYEQYF.

V usage is TRBV6-6 and J usage is TRBJ1-2; 8 nucleotides agree with TRBD1. V was clipped by 6 bases and J by 2 bases; unmatched bases: 8. Looked up from germline, CDR1 is MNHNY and CDR2 is SVGAGI (reference sequence). CDR3 size: 15 residues. The CDR3 DNA reads as TGTGCCAGCAGACCTAGGACAGGGACGAACTATGGCTACACCTTC. Amino acid sequence: CASRPRTGTNYGYTF.

This chain uses TRBV18 with TRBJ1-4; possible D gene TRBD1, 5 bases. With 2 bases removed from V and 7 bases from J, the gap between germline ends came to 11 bases. Germline V gene lookup returns CDR1 KGHSH and CDR2 LQKENI. The CDR3 runs 14 residues. The CDR3 is CASSPGDDSEKLFF. The DNA for the CDR3 is TGTGCCAGCTCACCAGGGGATGACAGTGAAAAACTGTTTTTT.